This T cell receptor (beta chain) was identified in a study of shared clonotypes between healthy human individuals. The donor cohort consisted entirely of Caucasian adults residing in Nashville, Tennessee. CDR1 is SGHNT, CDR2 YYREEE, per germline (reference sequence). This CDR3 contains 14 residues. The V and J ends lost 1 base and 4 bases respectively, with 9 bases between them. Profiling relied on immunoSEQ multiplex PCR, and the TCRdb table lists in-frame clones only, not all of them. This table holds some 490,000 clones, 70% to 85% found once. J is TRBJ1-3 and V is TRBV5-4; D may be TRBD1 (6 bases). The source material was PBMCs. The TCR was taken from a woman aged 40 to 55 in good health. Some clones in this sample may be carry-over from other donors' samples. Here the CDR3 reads CASSLTGTGNTIYF. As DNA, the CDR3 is TGTGCCAGCAGCTTGACAGGGACAGGAAACACCATATATTTT.